This TCR beta chain was identified during a study of shared clonotypes between healthy human individuals. As for this clone: Its antigen is not known.

Repertoires were generated with immunoSEQ multiplex PCR, while TCRdb's copy carries only in-frame clones and drops some. Among 330,000 or so clones listed, around four fifths were seen once. Study observations and caveats: Across a handful of donors, naive CD4 shared 5% to 6%, naive CD8 more than 3%, memory CD4 roughly 2.1%, memory CD8 roughly 0.37%. Naive subsets usually exceeded memory subsets in estimated richness. Sampling involved blood alone; tissue repertoires likely differ.

V lost 3 bases and J lost 2, with 11 bases in between. The CDR3 sequence is 15 residues long. Germline-derived CDR1 and CDR2 are LNHNV and YYDKDF (reference sequence). The receptor comes from a man aged 30 to 45 in good health. The material sequenced was memory CD4+ T cells sorted from blood. Subset reported: CD45RA-negative fraction. V usage is TRBV15 and J usage is TRBJ2-1; the D gene is possibly TRBD2 (6 bases). CDR3 coding DNA: TGTGCCACCAGCAGTCCGAGGGAGGCCTACAATGAGCAGTTCTTC. This sequence encodes CATSSPREAYNEQFF.